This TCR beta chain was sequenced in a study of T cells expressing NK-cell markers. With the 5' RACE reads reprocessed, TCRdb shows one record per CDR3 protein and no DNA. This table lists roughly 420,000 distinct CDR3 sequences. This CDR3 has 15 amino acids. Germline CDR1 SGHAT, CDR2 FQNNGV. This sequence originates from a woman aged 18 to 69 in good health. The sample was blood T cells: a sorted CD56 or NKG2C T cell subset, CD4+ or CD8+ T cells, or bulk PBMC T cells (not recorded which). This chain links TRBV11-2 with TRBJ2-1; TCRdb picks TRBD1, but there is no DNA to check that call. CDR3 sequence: CASSLARDGYNEQFF. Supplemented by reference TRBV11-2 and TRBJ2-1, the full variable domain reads EAGVAQSPRYKIIEKRQSVAFWCNPISGHATLYWYQQILGQGPKLLIQFQNNGVVDDSQLPKDRFSAERLKGVDSTLKIQPAKLEDSAVYLCASSLARDGYNEQFFGPGTRLTVL.